This is a list of T cell receptor beta chains from one sample in a study of blood T cell repertoires in COVID-19. Clones were read by immunoSEQ multiplex PCR, and TCRdb kept only the in-frame ones, dropping some. The sample gives 120,000 or so clones, roughly 84% of which show up once; about 4% is in the top ten. The sequenced material came from PBMCs or T cells enriched from blood (not recorded which). Source of these receptors: a woman in her 30s who had recovered from COVID-19. CDR3s include the opening cysteine and the closing phenylalanine or tryptophan. D genes are given only for firm matches. Clone size appears in some rows only: once, few, many, or a class for an expanded clone.

TRBD1	-	TRBV28	TRBJ1-2	TGTGCCAGCGGATCGGGACAGGGGAACTATGGCTACACCTTC	CASGSGQGNYGYTF
-	-	TRBV15	TRBJ2-1	TGTGCCACCAGCAGGCCGGGATCCAGGAGGAATGAGCAGTTCTTC	CATSRPGSRRNEQFF
TRBD2	-	TRBV4-3	TRBJ2-2	TGCGCCAGCAGCCGGTTAGCGGGAGTATTGGGGGAGCTGTTTTTT	CASSRLAGVLGELFF
-	-	TRBV29-1	TRBJ1-2	TGCAGCGTTGGCTTATCAGGAAGGGGTGGCTACACCTTC	CSVGLSGRGGYTF
-	once	TRBV9	TRBJ2-7	TGTGCCAGCAGCGTTCGGGGGGCGTTGGACTACGAGCAGTACTTC	CASSVRGALDYEQYF
-	few	TRBV4-3	TRBJ2-5	TGCGCCAGCAGCCAAGGCCGGAGGGAGGGGGTCGAGACCCAGTACTTC	CASSQGRREGVETQYF
TRBD1	-	TRBV12-5	TRBJ1-5	TGTGCTAGTGGTTTGCCGCCACCGGGACAGGGTCATTGCAGCAATCAGCCCCAGCATTTT	CASGLPPPGQGHCSNQPQHF
TRBD2	-	TRBV4-3	TRBJ2-1	TGCGCCAGCAGCCAAGAAATGCGGGAGGGGGTCGATGAGCAGTTCTTC	CASSQEMREGVDEQFF
TRBD1	few	TRBV5-1	TRBJ2-7	TGCGCCAGCAGCTTGGTAGGACAGGGGAGCGACCAGCAGTACTTC	CASSLVGQGSDQQYF
-	-	TRBV2	TRBJ1-1	TGTGCCAGCAATATACAGGGTGAAGCTTTCTTT	CASNIQGEAFF
TRBD2	-	TRBV19	TRBJ2-1	TGTGCCAGTAGTATAGTGGGACTAGCGATTGAGCAGTTCTTC	CASSIVGLAIEQFF
TRBD1	-	TRBV4-1	TRBJ1-2	TGCGCCAGCAGCCCGCCAGGGGGCTATGGCTACACCTTC	CASSPPGGYGYTF
-	-	TRBV18	TRBJ1-4	TGTGCCAGCTCACCACCGCGGACAACTAATGAAAAACTGTTTTTT	CASSPPRTTNEKLFF
-	-	TRBV4-3	TRBJ1-5	TGCGCCAGCAGCGAAAGCTCTCAGGGCAATCAGCCCCAGCATTTT	CASSESSQGNQPQHF
TRBD2	-	TRBV27	TRBJ2-1	TGTGCCAGCAGCCATCCCGGGACTAGCGGGAGAATCCATGAGCAGTTCTTC	CASSHPGTSGRIHEQFF
TRBD2	-	TRBV27	TRBJ2-7	TGTGCCAGCAGTCCGGGAGGGACTAAACCACCCTACGAGCAGTACTTC	CASSPGGTKPPYEQYF
-	-	TRBV21-1	TRBJ2-5	TGTGCCAGCAGCAAGGGACTAGCGGGAGAGACCCAGTACTTC	CASSKGLAGETQYF
-	-	TRBV30	TRBJ2-7	TGTGCCTGGAGTGGGGCAGCACCGAGGAGGACCAGCTCCTACGAGCAGTACTTC	CAWSGAAPRRTSSYEQYF
TRBD1	-	TRBV28	TRBJ2-7	TGTGCCAGCAGTCCGGACAGGGGCCACTACGAGCAGTACTTC	CASSPDRGHYEQYF
-	-	TRBV5-5	TRBJ1-3	TGTGCCAGCAGCTTGGGACAGAGCTCTGGAAACACCATATATTTT	CASSLGQSSGNTIYF
TRBD2	few	TRBV11-2	TRBJ2-7	TGTGCCAGCAGCGGGCTAGCGGGACGGAGATGGGAGCAGTACTTC	CASSGLAGRRWEQYF
TRBD1	-	TRBV19	TRBJ1-1	TGTGCCAGTAGTACCTCAGGGGGCTGGGGGAACACTGAAGCTTTCTTT	CASSTSGGWGNTEAFF
TRBD1	-	TRBV24-1	TRBJ1-2	TGTGCCCGATCAAAGCAATACAGGGGGCGTGGCTACACCTTC	CARSKQYRGRGYTF
-	few	TRBV6-5	TRBJ1-1	TGTGCCAGCAGTTACTCGACGGAGGGCACTGAAGCTTTCTTT	CASSYSTEGTEAFF
-	-	TRBV4-3	TRBJ2-6	TGCGCCAGCAGCCAAGGGGCACGGGGGGCCAACGTCCTGACTTTC	CASSQGARGANVLTF
-	-	TRBV11-2	TRBJ2-3	TGTGCCAGCAGCTTAGAGGGTGCTAGGCAATCAGATACGCAGTATTTT	CASSLEGARQSDTQYF
-	once	TRBV5-1	TRBJ2-7	TGCGCCAGCAGCTGGACCTCAGGGGAGGGAGGCTACGAGCAGTACTTC	CASSWTSGEGGYEQYF
-	few	TRBV7-9	TRBJ2-3	TGTGCCAGCAGCCCTTCGACATTTGCAAGCACAGATACGCAGTATTTT	CASSPSTFASTDTQYF
TRBD1	-	TRBV4-1	TRBJ1-5	TGCGCCAGCAGCCAATCCGGGACAGGGGTCAATCAGCCCCAGCATTTT	CASSQSGTGVNQPQHF